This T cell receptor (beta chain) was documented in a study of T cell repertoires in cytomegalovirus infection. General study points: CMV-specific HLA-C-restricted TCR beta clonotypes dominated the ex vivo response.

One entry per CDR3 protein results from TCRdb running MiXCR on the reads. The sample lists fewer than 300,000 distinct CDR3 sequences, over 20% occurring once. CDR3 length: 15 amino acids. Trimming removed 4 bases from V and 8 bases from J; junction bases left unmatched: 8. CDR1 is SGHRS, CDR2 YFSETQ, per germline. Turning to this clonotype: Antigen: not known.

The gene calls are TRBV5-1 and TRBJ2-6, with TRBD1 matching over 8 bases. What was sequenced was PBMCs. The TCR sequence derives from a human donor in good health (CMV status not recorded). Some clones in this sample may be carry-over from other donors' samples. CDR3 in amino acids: CASSHGQGGTNVLTF. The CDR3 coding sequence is TGCGCCAGCAGCCACGGACAGGGAGGAACCAACGTCCTGACTTTC.